Listed here is a single TCR beta chain. The data originate from a study of CD8 T cells in Susac syndrome. An amount of RNA that ranged from roughly 0.5 to 1 ug was reverse transcribed with random hexamers. TCRdb reanalysed the immunoSEQ multiplex PCR reads using MiXCR and keeps one entry per CDR3 protein. The sample yields 84,000 or so distinct CDR3 sequences, 95% seen once. This sequence was found in a human donor with Susac syndrome. Sequences were obtained from CD8+ T cells from PBMCs.

The CDR3 DNA reads TGTGCCAGCAGACTGGGTGGACAGGGATTAGAGCAGTTCTTC. Its protein product is CASRLGGQGLEQFF. The V call is TRBV11-2, the J call TRBJ2-1; 8 nucleotides agree with TRBD1. The CDR3 spans 14 residues. V was pared by 6 bases and J by 10 bases, with 11 bases of the junction left unmatched. Looked up from germline, CDR1 is SGHAT and CDR2 is FQNNGV.